This T cell receptor beta chain was profiled in a study of T cell responses to AZD1222 COVID-19 vaccine. Study-wide results and limits: Baseline serology detected seropositivity in only a handful of AZD1222 recipients. Reportedly, nearly half of unique spike TCRs recognized epitopes outside B.1.351/B.1.1.7 mutations. Increased Spike-specific TCR breadth and depth were observed after two AZD1222 doses. In a largely white British group with more females than males, clonal diversity was possibly underestimated.

Assay used: immunoSEQ multiplex PCR; TCRdb lists only in-frame clones, some missing. The data show some 150,000 clones, 75% to 90% seen once. Notes on this clone: Its antigen is still unknown.

With 0 bases removed from V and 3 bases from J, the gap between germline ends came to 12 bases. The CDR3 has 15 amino acids. Germline V CDR1 and CDR2: MNHEY, SVGAGI. The input for sequencing was peripheral blood, taken on day 0 of AZD1222 vaccination. The TCR was taken from an adult in good health. The chain joins TRBV6-5 to TRBJ2-7; a possible D gene is TRBD1 (6 bases). The CDR3 region has the DNA TGTGCCAGCAGTTACTCCGCCGGGACAAACTACGAGCAGTACTTC. Its translation is CASSYSAGTNYEQYF.